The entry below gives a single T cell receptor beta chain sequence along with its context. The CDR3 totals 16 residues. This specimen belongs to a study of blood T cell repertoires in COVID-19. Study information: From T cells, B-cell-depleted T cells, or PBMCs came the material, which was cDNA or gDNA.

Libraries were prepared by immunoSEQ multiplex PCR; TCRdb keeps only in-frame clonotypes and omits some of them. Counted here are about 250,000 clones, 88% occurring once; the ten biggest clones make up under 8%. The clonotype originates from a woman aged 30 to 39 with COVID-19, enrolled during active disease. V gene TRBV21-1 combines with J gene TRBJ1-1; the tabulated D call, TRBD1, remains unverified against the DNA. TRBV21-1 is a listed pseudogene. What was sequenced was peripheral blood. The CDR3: CASSKEKGAMNTEAFF. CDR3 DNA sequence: TGTGCCAGCAGCAAAGAAAAGGGGGCAATGAACACTGAAGCTTTCTTT.